Below, 4 T cell receptor beta chains from the same sample are listed, as sequenced in a study of shared clonotypes between healthy human individuals. Clones were sequenced by immunoSEQ multiplex PCR, and TCRdb holds only the in-frame ones, with some missing. Of 950,000 to 1,300,000 clones listed, about 70% are singletons. Material: memory CD4+ T cells sorted from blood. This sample's subset: CD45RA-negative fraction. The receptors were sampled from a man younger than 35 in good health.

This clone has a handful of counts. This chain links TRBV7-6 with TRBJ2-3; TRBD2 matches at 13 bases. Per the germline V gene, CDR1 is SGHVS and CDR2 is FNYEAQ. V was pared by 3 bases and J by 4 bases, with 7 bases of the junction left unmatched. This CDR3 is 17 amino acids long. CDR3 protein: CASSLRPTSGRPDTQYF. The CDR3 DNA reads TGTGCCAGCAGCTTGCGGCCGACTAGCGGGAGGCCAGATACGCAGTATTTT.

This clone has a single count. The V gene is TRBV4-1, the J gene TRBJ2-5; TRBD2 matches 10 bases. Losses at the gene ends were 5 bases for V and 2 bases for J; bases not matched to a gene: 5. The CDR3 length is 15 residues. Germline V gene sequence: CDR1 MGHRA, CDR2 YSYEKL. The CDR3 DNA is TGCGCCAGCAGCAAAGGACTAGCGGAACAAGAGACCCAGTACTTC. Translated: CASSKGLAEQETQYF.

The chain links TRBV6-1 to TRBJ1-1; 10 bases agree with TRBD1. CDR3 length: 15 residues. CDR1 is MNHNS and CDR2 is SASEGT in the germline V gene. V trimming: 3 bases; J trimming: 10 bases; junction bases outside the gene matches: 11. The CDR3 DNA follows: TGTGCCAGCAGTGAGGAACCGGGACAGGGGAGAGGAGCTTTCTTT. Translation gives CASSEEPGQGRGAFF.

The chain couples TRBV28 to TRBJ1-6, with 7 bases identical to TRBD1. Germline trimming cut 5 bases from V and 7 bases from J; bases unmatched to any gene: 8. The CDR3 length is 15 residues. Germline V gives CDR1 MDHEN, CDR2 SYDVKM. In nucleotides, the CDR3 is TGTGCCAGCAGTGCCGACAGGGTGGTAAATTCACCCCTCCACTTT. Translated: CASSADRVVNSPLHF.